This paragraph covers one T cell receptor beta chain sequence. This CDR3 has 14 amino acids. The germline CDR1 and CDR2 sequences are SGHRS and YFSETQ. Trimming left V 4 bases short and J 5 bases short, with 15 bases between. This sample was taken from a study of T-cell memory formation after mild COVID-19. Background on the study: The study found TCR clusters largely donor specific.

TCRdb redid the calling of the 5' RACE reads with MiXCR, one entry per CDR3 protein. The sample contains about 140,000 distinct CDR3 sequences, approximately 15% of which appear only once. This sequence joins TRBV5-1 and TRBJ1-2; D may be TRBD1 (5 bases). The material sequenced was PBMCs or a T cell subset sorted from them (not recorded which). This TCR was recovered from an adult woman who had mild COVID-19 (a few samples of this study predate the infection). Cell type and time point are not known. The CDR3 loop reads CASSRLTGDYGYTF. The CDR3 coding sequence is TGCGCCAGCAGCCGCCTCACAGGTGATTATGGCTACACCTTC.